The 10 T cell receptor beta chains listed next were all sequenced from one sample in a study of siplizumab effects on memory and regulatory T cells. Only in-frame clones appear in the TCRdb table, and some are missing; sequencing was by immunoSEQ multiplex PCR. The sample has about 87,000 clones, over 80% seen once. Sequencing was done on a sample of CD4+ T cells sorted from blood. The receptors were gathered from a human donor in good health.

J is TRBJ2-1 and V is TRBV19, with TRBD2 identical over 12 bases. Trimming at V came to 5 bases and at J to 6 bases, leaving 11 bases not matched to a gene. Germline V CDR1 and CDR2: LNHDA, SQIVND (reference sequence). This CDR3 is 17 amino acids long. The DNA for the CDR3 is TGTGCCAGTAGTTACCCCGAATTACTAGCGGGAGGCAATGAGCAGTTCTTC. It translates to CASSYPELLAGGNEQFF.

CDR3 in DNA: TGTGCCAGCAACTACAGGGGATTAGCAGATACGCAGTATTTT. Protein: CASNYRGLADTQYF. The chain uses TRBV11-3 and TRBJ2-3; 7 positions match TRBD1. CDR1 SGHNT and CDR2 YENEEA come from the germline V gene. CDR3 length: 14 residues. V trimming: 7 bases; J trimming: 4 bases; junction bases outside the gene matches: 8.

The table lists this clone with a count of one. CDR3 residues: CASTPEASGTGFGYTF. The DNA of the CDR3 is TGTGCCAGCACCCCGGAGGCCTCCGGGACAGGGTTCGGCTACACCTTC. V is TRBV6-4 and J is TRBJ1-2; TRBD1 matches at 9 bases. The CDR3 covers 16 residues. J gave up 8 bases and V 7 bases, and 17 bases lay outside the gene matches. Per the germline V gene, CDR1 is MRHNA and CDR2 is SNTAGT.

This sequence joins TRBV7-9 and TRBJ2-1; D unclear. The germline V and J ends were trimmed by 3 bases and 9 bases, with 9 bases remaining between them. Germline assignment: CDR1 SEHNR and CDR2 FQNEAQ (reference sequence). The CDR3 contains 12 residues. Here the CDR3 DNA reads TGTGCCAGCAGCTTTCTCGGTTTTGAGCAGTTCTTC. Translation: CASSFLGFEQFF.

V is TRBV14 and J is TRBJ1-2; 8 bases line up with TRBD1. The germline gives CDR1 SGHDN, CDR2 FVKESK. The CDR3 loop spans 16 amino acids. With 5 bases clipped from V and 1 base from J, the junction kept 9 bases outside the gene matches. The CDR3 spells CASSVGDRRFNYGYTF. The CDR3 nucleotides read TGTGCCAGCAGCGTCGGGGACAGGAGATTTAACTATGGCTACACCTTC.

V gene TRBV19 combines with J gene TRBJ1-4; tentative D call: TRBD1 (6 bases). Per germline, CDR1 LNHDA and CDR2 SQIVND (reference sequence). The CDR3 consists of 13 residues. The V gene lost 3 bases and the J gene lost 8 bases, with 10 bases spanning the gap. CDR3 residues: CASSILRGEKLFF. CDR3 in DNA: TGTGCCAGTAGTATCCTCAGGGGCGAAAAACTGTTTTTT.

This clone appeared once. This rearrangement joins TRBV9 to TRBJ1-1, with unresolved D. The CDR3 runs to 13 residues. Trimming shortened V by 0 bases and J by 3 bases, and 6 bases separated the two germline ends. CDR1 is SGDLS, CDR2 YYNGEE, per germline. CDR3 in DNA: TGTGCCAGCAGCGTAGTACAAGACACTGAAGCTTTCTTT. It specifies CASSVVQDTEAFF.

The chain joins TRBV15 to TRBJ1-1, with TRBD1 as a possible D gene (5 bases). The CDR3 is 14 amino acids. Germline V CDR1 and CDR2: LNHNV, YYDKDF (reference sequence). Between the trimmed V and J ends, which lost 3 bases and 4 bases, there was a span of 12 bases. The CDR3 here is CATSSGRARTEAFF. The CDR3 bases are TGTGCCACCAGCAGCGGCAGGGCGCGCACTGAAGCTTTCTTT.

The V gene is TRBV7-3, the J gene TRBJ2-5; D is perhaps TRBD2 (6 bases). Germline V lookup: CDR1 SGHTA, CDR2 FQGTGA. There are 14 residues in the CDR3. V was pared by 0 bases and J by 5 bases, with 10 bases between. The CDR3: CASSLTGRGETQYF. The CDR3 DNA reads TGTGCCAGCAGCTTAACGGGCCGGGGGGAGACCCAGTACTTC.

The rearrangement links TRBV6-1 to TRBJ2-2; D uncertain. Germline V lookup: CDR1 MNHNS, CDR2 SASEGT. With 6 bases removed from V and 0 bases from J, the gap between germline ends came to 8 bases. This CDR3 is 14 amino acids long. This CDR3 is CASSARTNTGELFF. In DNA form, the CDR3 reads TGTGCCAGCAGCGCTAGGACGAACACCGGGGAGCTGTTTTTT.